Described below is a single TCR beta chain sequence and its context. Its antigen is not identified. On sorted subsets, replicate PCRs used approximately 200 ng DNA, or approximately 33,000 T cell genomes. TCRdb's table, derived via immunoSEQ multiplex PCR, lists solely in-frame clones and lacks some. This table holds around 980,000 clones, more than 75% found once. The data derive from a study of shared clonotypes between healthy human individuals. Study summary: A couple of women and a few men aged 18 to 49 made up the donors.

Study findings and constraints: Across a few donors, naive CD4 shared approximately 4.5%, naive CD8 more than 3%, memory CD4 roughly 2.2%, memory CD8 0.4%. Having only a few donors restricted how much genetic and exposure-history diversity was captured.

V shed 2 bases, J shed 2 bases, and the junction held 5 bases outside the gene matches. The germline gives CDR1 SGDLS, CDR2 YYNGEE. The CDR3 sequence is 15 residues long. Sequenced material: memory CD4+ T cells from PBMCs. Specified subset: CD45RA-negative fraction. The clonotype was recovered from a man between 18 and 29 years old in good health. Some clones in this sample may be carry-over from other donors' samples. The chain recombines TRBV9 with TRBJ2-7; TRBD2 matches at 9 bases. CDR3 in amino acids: CASSVHGGRAYEQYF. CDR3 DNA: TGTGCCAGCAGCGTGCACGGCGGGAGGGCCTACGAGCAGTACTTC.